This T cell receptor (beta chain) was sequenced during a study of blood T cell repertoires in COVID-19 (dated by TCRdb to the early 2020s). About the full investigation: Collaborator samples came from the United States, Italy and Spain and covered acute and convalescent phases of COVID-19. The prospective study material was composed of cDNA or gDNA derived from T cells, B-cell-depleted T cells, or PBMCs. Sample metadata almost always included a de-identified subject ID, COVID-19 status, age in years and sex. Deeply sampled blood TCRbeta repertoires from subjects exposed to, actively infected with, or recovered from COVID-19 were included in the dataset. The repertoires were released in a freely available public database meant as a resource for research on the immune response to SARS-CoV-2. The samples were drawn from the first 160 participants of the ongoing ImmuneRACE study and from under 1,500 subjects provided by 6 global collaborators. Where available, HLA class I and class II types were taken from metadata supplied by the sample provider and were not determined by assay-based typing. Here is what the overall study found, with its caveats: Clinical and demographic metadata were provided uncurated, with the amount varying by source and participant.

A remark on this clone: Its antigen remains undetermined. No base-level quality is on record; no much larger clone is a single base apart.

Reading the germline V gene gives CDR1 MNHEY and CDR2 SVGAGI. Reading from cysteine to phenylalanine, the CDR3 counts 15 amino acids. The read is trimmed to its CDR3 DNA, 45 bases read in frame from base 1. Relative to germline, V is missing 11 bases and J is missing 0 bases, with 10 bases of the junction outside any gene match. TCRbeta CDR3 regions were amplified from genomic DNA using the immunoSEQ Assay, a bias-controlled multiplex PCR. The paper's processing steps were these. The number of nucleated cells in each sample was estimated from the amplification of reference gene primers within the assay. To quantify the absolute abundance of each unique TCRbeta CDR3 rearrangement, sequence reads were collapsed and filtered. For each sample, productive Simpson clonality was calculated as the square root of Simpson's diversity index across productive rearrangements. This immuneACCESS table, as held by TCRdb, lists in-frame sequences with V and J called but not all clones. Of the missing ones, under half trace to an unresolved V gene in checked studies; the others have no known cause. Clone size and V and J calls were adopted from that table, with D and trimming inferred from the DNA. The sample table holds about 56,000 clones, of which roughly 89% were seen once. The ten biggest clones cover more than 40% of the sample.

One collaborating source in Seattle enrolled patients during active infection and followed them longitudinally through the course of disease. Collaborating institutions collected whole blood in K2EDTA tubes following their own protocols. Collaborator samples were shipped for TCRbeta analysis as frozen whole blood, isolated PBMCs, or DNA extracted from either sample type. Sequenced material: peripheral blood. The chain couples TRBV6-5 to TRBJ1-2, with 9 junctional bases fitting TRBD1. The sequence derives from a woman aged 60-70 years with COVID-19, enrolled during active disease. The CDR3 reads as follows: CAGTGGASANYGYTF. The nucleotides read TGTGCCGGAACAGGGGGCGCTTCGGCTAACTATGGCTACACCTTC.